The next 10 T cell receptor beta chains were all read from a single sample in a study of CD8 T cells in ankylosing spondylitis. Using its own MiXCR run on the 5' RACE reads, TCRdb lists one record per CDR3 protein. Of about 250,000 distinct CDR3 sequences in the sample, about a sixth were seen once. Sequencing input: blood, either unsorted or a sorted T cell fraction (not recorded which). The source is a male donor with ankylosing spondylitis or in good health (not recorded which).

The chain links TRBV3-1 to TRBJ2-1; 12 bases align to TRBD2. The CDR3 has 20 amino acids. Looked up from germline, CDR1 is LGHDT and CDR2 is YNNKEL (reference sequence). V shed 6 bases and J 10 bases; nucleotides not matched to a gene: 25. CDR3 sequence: CASRQYRAGARLAGAREQFF. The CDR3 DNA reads TGTGCCAGCAGACAATATAGGGCAGGGGCTCGACTAGCGGGAGCCAGAGAGCAGTTCTTC.

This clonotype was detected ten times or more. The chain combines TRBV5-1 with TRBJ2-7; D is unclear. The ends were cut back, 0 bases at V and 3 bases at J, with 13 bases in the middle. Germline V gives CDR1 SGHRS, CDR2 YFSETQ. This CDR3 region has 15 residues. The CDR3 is CASSLVGARYYEQYF. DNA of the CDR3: TGCGCCAGCAGCTTGGTAGGTGCTAGGTACTACGAGCAGTACTTC.

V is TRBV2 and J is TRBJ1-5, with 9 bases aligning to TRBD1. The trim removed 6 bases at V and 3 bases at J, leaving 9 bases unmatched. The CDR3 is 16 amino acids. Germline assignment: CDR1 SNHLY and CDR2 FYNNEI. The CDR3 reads CASRRPGQGANQPQHF. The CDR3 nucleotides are TGTGCCAGCAGACGTCCGGGACAGGGAGCCAATCAGCCCCAGCATTTT.

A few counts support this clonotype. The CDR3 nucleotides are TGTGCCAGCAGTTTTGGACACCATCAGTTCTTC. Translated, it gives CASSFGHHQFF. The rearrangement links TRBV27 to TRBJ2-1, with D possibly TRBD1 on 5 matching bases. CDR3 length equals 11 residues. Germline-derived CDR1 and CDR2 are MNHEY and SMNVEV (reference sequence). V gave up 3 bases and J gave up 13 bases, with 10 bases separating them.

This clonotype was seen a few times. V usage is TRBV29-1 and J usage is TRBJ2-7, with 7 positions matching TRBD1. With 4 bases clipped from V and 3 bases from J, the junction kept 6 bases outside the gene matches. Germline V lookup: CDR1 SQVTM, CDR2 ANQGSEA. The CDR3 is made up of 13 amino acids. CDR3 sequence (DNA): TGCAGCGTTGTAGCCGGGACAGACTACGAGCAGTACTTC. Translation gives CSVVAGTDYEQYF.

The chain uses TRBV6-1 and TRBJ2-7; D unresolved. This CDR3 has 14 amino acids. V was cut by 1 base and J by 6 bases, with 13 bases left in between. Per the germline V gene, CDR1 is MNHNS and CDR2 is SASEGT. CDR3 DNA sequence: TGTGCCAGCAGTGAAGATCTTTCCGAACTCGAGCAGTACTTC. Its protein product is CASSEDLSELEQYF.

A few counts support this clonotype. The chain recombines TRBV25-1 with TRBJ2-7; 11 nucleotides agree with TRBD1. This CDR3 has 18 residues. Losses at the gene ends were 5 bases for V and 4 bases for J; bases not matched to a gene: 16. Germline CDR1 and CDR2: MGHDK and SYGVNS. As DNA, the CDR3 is TGTGCCAGCAGTCTCCGGGACAGGGGGTTCCAGAGGAATTACGAGCAGTACTTC. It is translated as CASSLRDRGFQRNYEQYF.

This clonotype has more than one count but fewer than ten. CDR3 protein: CASSHGQGLGAAYEQYF. In DNA, the CDR3 is TGCGCCAGCAGCCATGGACAGGGTCTTGGAGCTGCCTACGAGCAGTACTTC. The V call is TRBV4-1, the J call TRBJ2-7; TRBD1 agrees at 8 bases. Germline V gene lookup returns CDR1 MGHRA and CDR2 YSYEKL. V was clipped by 3 bases and J by 2 bases; unmatched bases: 12. The CDR3 consists of 17 residues.

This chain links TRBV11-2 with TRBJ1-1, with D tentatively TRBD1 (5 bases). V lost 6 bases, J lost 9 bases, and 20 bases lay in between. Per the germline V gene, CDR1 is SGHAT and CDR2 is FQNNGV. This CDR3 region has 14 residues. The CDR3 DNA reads TGTGCCAGCAGTCCCAACAAGGGGTTTCTAAAAGCTTTCTTT. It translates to CASSPNKGFLKAFF. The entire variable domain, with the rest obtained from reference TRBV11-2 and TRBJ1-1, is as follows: EAGVAQSPRYKIIEKRQSVAFWCNPISGHATLYWYQQILGQGPKLLIQFQNNGVVDDSQLPKDRFSAERLKGVDSTLKIQPAKLEDSAVYLCASSPNKGFLKAFFGQGTRLTVV.

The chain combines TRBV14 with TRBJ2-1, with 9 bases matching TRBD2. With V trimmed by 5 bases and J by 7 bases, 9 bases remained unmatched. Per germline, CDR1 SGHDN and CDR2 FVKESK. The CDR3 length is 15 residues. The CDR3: CASSRLSGSWNEQFF. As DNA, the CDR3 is TGTGCCAGCAGCAGACTTAGCGGGAGTTGGAATGAGCAGTTCTTC.